The entry that follows covers one T cell receptor beta chain sequence. The CDR3 totals 16 residues. The trim removed 4 bases at V and 4 bases at J, leaving 11 bases unmatched. Germline CDR1 is SGHDT and CDR2 is YYEEEE. The sample belongs to a study of blood T cell repertoires in COVID-19. Study overall: Specimens from acute and convalescent COVID-19 originated in the United States, Italy and Spain. PBMCs, B-cell-depleted T cells, or T cells were the source of the cDNA or gDNA that made up the material.

Original processing methods: Reference gene primer amplification gave estimated nucleated cell counts. The method was immunoSEQ multiplex PCR; TCRdb's version includes in-frame clones alone and lacks a portion of them. That table is the source of V, J and clone size, and D and trimming were worked out from the DNA. The sample includes about 100,000 clones, 88% of them seen just once. The TCR comes from a man aged 80 or over with acute or convalescent COVID-19. The chain carries TRBV5-6 and TRBJ1-2, with 9 bases that match TRBD1. The sample taken for sequencing was peripheral blood. CDR3 sequence: CASSPRDRAFLYGYTF. CDR3 sequence (DNA): TGTGCCAGCAGCCCGCGGGACAGGGCTTTCCTCTATGGCTACACCTTC.